These 16 T cell receptor beta chains were all obtained from the same sample, sequenced in a study of blood T cell repertoires in COVID-19. Repertoires were generated with immunoSEQ multiplex PCR, while TCRdb's copy carries only in-frame clones and drops some. There are approximately 49,000 clones in the sample; around 85% occur only once, and approximately 2.4% lies in the top ten. The sequencing sample was made of peripheral blood. The receptors were gathered from a man aged 50 to 59 with acute or convalescent COVID-19.

This chain links TRBV27 with TRBJ1-6; 8 positions match TRBD1. In germline, CDR1 is MNHEY, CDR2 SMNVEV (reference sequence). J was trimmed by 8 bases and V by 5 bases; bases with no gene match: 8. This CDR3 has 15 amino acids. The CDR3 here is CASSPRGQAYSPLHF. The CDR3 coding sequence is TGTGCCAGCAGTCCCCGGGGACAGGCCTATTCACCCCTCCACTTT.

The J gene is TRBJ1-5, the V gene TRBV19; tentative D call: TRBD1 (5 bases). Germline V CDR1 and CDR2: LNHDA, SQIVND (reference sequence). The CDR3 has 16 residues. Trimming removed 5 bases at V and 2 bases at J, with 16 bases between. The CDR3 sequence: CASSPRGGVGNQPQHF. CDR3 nucleotides: TGTGCCAGTAGTCCACGGGGGGGAGTGGGCAATCAGCCCCAGCATTTT.

The chain is built from TRBV28 and TRBJ2-3; D is perhaps TRBD2 (6 bases). Trimming shortened V by 4 bases and J by 5 bases, and 13 bases separated the two germline ends. Germline CDR1 and CDR2: MDHEN and SYDVKM. This CDR3 has 14 amino acids. The CDR3 nucleotides are TGTGCCAGCAGTTCCGGAGGGCCCCAAGATACGCAGTATTTT. As protein: CASSSGGPQDTQYF.

This chain connects TRBV7-9 to TRBJ2-2; D might be TRBD2 (5 bases). Germline CDR1 is SEHNR and CDR2 is FQNEAQ (reference sequence). Trimming took 5 bases from V and 6 from J, leaving 22 bases between them. CDR3 length: 17 residues. The CDR3 sequence: CASSRTYTTSVAGELFF. Here the CDR3 DNA reads TGTGCCAGCAGCCGTACTTATACTACTAGTGTCGCCGGGGAGCTGTTTTTT.

CDR3: CASTRTGFNQPQHF. CDR3 nucleotide sequence: TGTGCCAGCACCCGGACAGGCTTCAATCAGCCCCAGCATTTT. V usage is TRBV7-8 and J usage is TRBJ1-5, with 7 bases lining up with TRBD1. The junction had 6 bases not matched to a gene; V was cut back by 7 bases and J by 3 bases. This CDR3 is 14 amino acids long. Germline V lookup: CDR1 SGHVS, CDR2 FQNEAQ.

This chain links TRBV27 with TRBJ2-1; TRBD1 aligns across 7 bases. This CDR3 region has 13 residues. Trimming removed 6 bases from V and 2 bases from J; junction bases left unmatched: 1. Germline CDR1 and CDR2: MNHEY and SMNVEV (reference sequence). The CDR3, as DNA: TGTGCCAGCAGAGGGGGCGCCTACAATGAGCAGTTCTTC. Translating it yields CASRGGAYNEQFF.

The chain couples TRBV6-6 to TRBJ2-5; 8 bases fit TRBD2. After removal of 2 bases from V and 1 base from J, the junction contained 3 bases not matched to a gene. In germline, CDR1 is MNHNY, CDR2 SVGAGI (reference sequence). The CDR3 covers 15 residues. CDR3 nucleotides: TGTGCCAGCAGTTACGTTAGCGGGATCCAAGAGACCCAGTACTTC. Translated: CASSYVSGIQETQYF.

V and J are TRBV19 and TRBJ2-5, with TRBD1 as a possible D gene (6 bases). This CDR3 has 14 amino acids. V dropped 2 bases and J dropped 3 bases, with 10 bases sitting between them. CDR1 LNHDA and CDR2 SQIVND come from the germline V gene (reference sequence). As DNA, the CDR3 is TGTGCCAGTAGTATAACAGGGTGGGAAGAGACCCAGTACTTC. Amino acid sequence: CASSITGWEETQYF. The whole variable domain, remainder taken from reference TRBV19 and TRBJ2-5, is DGGITQSPKYLFRKEGQNVTLSCEQNLNHDAMYWYRQDPGQGLRLIYYSQIVNDFQKGDIAEGYSVSREKKESFPLTVTSAQKNPTAFYLCASSITGWEETQYFGPGTRLLVL.

This CDR3 reads CASSHPSGTYEQYF. CDR3 sequence (DNA): TGTGCCAGCAGTCACCCCTCGGGGACTTACGAGCAGTACTTC. The J gene is TRBJ2-7, the V gene TRBV6-5; a possible D gene is TRBD2 (6 bases). The length of the CDR3 is 14 residues. Deletions cut 5 bases from V and 4 bases from J, with 15 bases between. Per the germline V gene, CDR1 is MNHEY and CDR2 is SVGAGI.

The chain employs TRBV7-9 and TRBJ2-5; no clear D gene. The germline gives CDR1 SEHNR, CDR2 FQNEAQ (reference sequence). V shed 3 bases and J shed 2 bases, with 10 bases lying between them. CDR3 size: 14 residues. DNA for the CDR3: TGTGCCAGCAGCTTTAGTAGTAAGCAAGAGACCCAGTACTTC. Encoded protein: CASSFSSKQETQYF.

The chain joins TRBV15 to TRBJ2-5; D is unresolved. Trimming stripped 0 bases from V and 0 bases from J, with 8 bases between. This CDR3 region has 15 residues. Germline loops: CDR1 LNHNV, CDR2 YYDKDF (reference sequence). The CDR3 DNA is TGTGCCACCAGCAGAGATCCTCAGAACCAAGAGACCCAGTACTTC. Translation gives CATSRDPQNQETQYF.

The chain is built from TRBV4-1 and TRBJ1-1, with 7 positions matching TRBD1. V gave up 0 bases and J gave up 7 bases; unmatched junction bases: 5. The CDR3 has 14 residues. Per germline, CDR1 MGHRA and CDR2 YSYEKL. CDR3 coding DNA: TGCGCCAGCAGCCAAGAGTGGACAGGAGGTGAAGCTTTCTTT. Its translation is CASSQEWTGGEAFF.

The chain couples TRBV5-8 to TRBJ1-3, with a tentative D call TRBD1 (6 bases). Germline V lookup: CDR1 SGHTS, CDR2 YDEGEE. The CDR3 covers 16 residues. V lost 4 bases, J lost 6 bases, and 20 bases lay in between. The CDR3 region has the DNA TGTGCCAGCAGCCGACGGGGAAGGACAGATAAAAACACCATATATTTT. Its translation is CASSRRGRTDKNTIYF. The entire variable domain, with the rest obtained from reference TRBV5-8 and TRBJ1-3, is as follows: EAGVTQSPTHLIKTRGQQATLRCSPISGHTSVYWYQQALGLGLQFLLWYDEGEERNRGNFPPRFSGRQFPNYSSELNVNALELEDSALYLCASSRRGRTDKNTIYFGEGSWLTVV.

The chain is built from TRBV27 and TRBJ2-3; TRBD1 aligns across 9 bases. This CDR3 has 14 residues. Trimming removed 4 bases from V and 6 bases from J; junction bases left unmatched: 5. Germline V gives CDR1 MNHEY, CDR2 SMNVEV (reference sequence). CDR3 amino acids: CASSWGQGFDTQYF. The CDR3 DNA is TGTGCCAGCAGTTGGGGACAGGGCTTTGATACGCAGTATTTT.

V gene TRBV27 combines with J gene TRBJ2-4, with TRBD1 matching over 8 bases. The ends lost 6 bases at V and 1 base at J; junction bases unmatched: 11. From germline, CDR1 is MNHEY and CDR2 SMNVEV (reference sequence). The CDR3 has 17 amino acids. CDR3 loop: CASRPGQGRGAKNIQYF. Written as DNA, the CDR3 is TGTGCCAGCAGACCCGGACAGGGAAGAGGTGCCAAAAACATTCAGTACTTC.

The CDR3 protein is CASSPLAASNQPQHF. The CDR3 bases are TGTGCCAGCTCACCACTGGCGGCGAGCAATCAGCCCCAGCATTTT. The chain carries TRBV18 and TRBJ1-5; D unresolved. From germline, CDR1 is KGHSH and CDR2 LQKENI. V lost 1 base to trimming and J lost 1 base, with 8 bases between them. This CDR3 is 15 amino acids long.